This T cell receptor beta chain was recorded in a study of OX40 agonist ivuxolimab in advanced cancers. The wider study: In this trial design, patients received ivuxolimab intravenously at 0.01 to 10 mg/kg every 2 weeks. The study enrolled dose-escalation patients with hepatocellular carcinoma, melanoma, renal cell or head and neck cancer.

Study conclusions and caveats: The work left the antigen specificity of expanded peripheral T cells undetermined.

If patients had autoimmune disease history or systemic immunosuppression, they were excluded. With regard to this clone: Antigen: not known.

Per the germline V gene, CDR1 is MDHEN and CDR2 is SYDVKM. The V gene lost 6 bases and the J gene lost 5 bases, with 10 bases spanning the gap. The CDR3 totals 12 residues. The data were produced by immunoSEQ multiplex PCR, yet TCRdb's version contains in-frame clones alone and is incomplete. The sample yields around 20,000 clones, 65% to 90% seen once. V and J are TRBV28 and TRBJ1-2; D unclear. This receptor was identified in an adult with an advanced solid tumor such as melanoma, head and neck, liver or kidney cancer. Sequencing was performed on CD4+ or CD8+ T cells sorted from blood, taken in a trial of the OX40 agonist ivuxolimab. As DNA, the CDR3 is TGTGCCAGCAGCGACCTTCGATATGGCTACACCTTC. Protein product: CASSDLRYGYTF.